The 19 T cell receptor beta chains below all came from one sample that was sequenced in a study of T cell changes during pregnancy in multiple sclerosis. Data came from immunoSEQ multiplex PCR; TCRdb stores just in-frame clones and leaves some out. The sample includes tens of thousands of clones, 90% to 95% of them seen just once. The sequenced sample was peripheral blood, obtained before pregnancy. Source of these receptors: a female donor with multiple sclerosis, enrolled in a pregnancy study.

V and J are TRBV4-1 and TRBJ2-1; no firm D call. The V end lost 1 base, the J end lost 8 bases, and 6 bases lay between the germline ends. This CDR3 has 12 amino acids. CDR1 MGHRA and CDR2 YSYEKL come from the germline V gene. The CDR3: CASSQVSYEQFF. The CDR3 DNA is TGCGCCAGCAGCCAAGTTTCCTATGAGCAGTTCTTC.

The chain links TRBV5-8 to TRBJ2-5; 7 bases line up with TRBD1. Germline loops: CDR1 SGHTS, CDR2 YDEGEE. Germline trimming cut 5 bases from V and 5 bases from J; bases unmatched to any gene: 12. The CDR3 totals 15 residues. The CDR3 DNA reads TGTGCCAGCAGGCCTACAGGGGTCAGGTCGGAGACCCAGTACTTC. Amino acid sequence: CASRPTGVRSETQYF. Together with reference TRBV5-8 and TRBJ2-5, the CDR3 gives the full variable domain: EAGVTQSPTHLIKTRGQQATLRCSPISGHTSVYWYQQALGLGLQFLLWYDEGEERNRGNFPPRFSGRQFPNYSSELNVNALELEDSALYLCASRPTGVRSETQYFGPGTRLLVL.

The chain uses TRBV20-1 and TRBJ1-2; D is ambiguous. The CDR3 has 11 amino acids. Germline CDR1 is DFQATT and CDR2 is SNEGSKA (reference sequence). Deletions cut 2 bases from V and 7 bases from J, with 8 bases between. The chain's CDR3 is CSARREGGYTF. CDR3 coding DNA: TGCAGTGCTAGAAGGGAGGGTGGCTACACCTTC.

The chain employs TRBV15 and TRBJ2-1; TRBD2 aligns across 10 bases. Germline loops: CDR1 LNHNV, CDR2 YYDKDF (reference sequence). The CDR3 covers 16 residues. The trim removed 3 bases at V and 1 base at J, leaving 3 bases unmatched. The CDR3 coding sequence is TGTGCCACCAGCAGTACTAGCGGGAAATCCTACAATGAGCAGTTCTTC. It specifies CATSSTSGKSYNEQFF.

The gene calls are TRBV23-1 and TRBJ1-1; TRBD1 agrees at 7 bases. TRBV23-1 is marked as an open reading frame, function uncertain. CDR3 length equals 14 residues. CDR3 bases: TGCGCTCATTTTACAGGGGACATGAACACTGAAGCTTTCTTT. Translating gives CAHFTGDMNTEAFF.

The chain recombines TRBV6-6 with TRBJ1-4, with D uncertain. CDR1 and CDR2 (germline): MNHNY, SVGAGI (reference sequence). V lost 4 bases to trimming and J lost 3 bases, with 6 bases between them. The CDR3 has 13 residues. CDR3 amino acids: CASSSLPNEKLFF. As DNA, the CDR3 is TGTGCCAGCAGTTCCCTCCCTAATGAAAAACTGTTTTTT.

The chain joins TRBV5-4 to TRBJ1-4; possible D gene TRBD1, 6 bases. Per germline, CDR1 SGHNT and CDR2 YYREEE (reference sequence). V shed 0 bases and J shed 5 bases, with 8 bases lying between them. The length of the CDR3 is 14 residues. As DNA, the CDR3 is TGTGCCAGCAGCTTGGACCAGGGGAATGAAAAACTGTTTTTT. It specifies CASSLDQGNEKLFF.

The chain uses TRBV7-2 and TRBJ1-5, with D possibly matching TRBD1 (5 bases). The V and J ends lost 1 base and 7 bases respectively, with 11 bases between them. CDR1 and CDR2 from the germline V gene are SGHTA and FQGNSA. The CDR3 has 14 residues. Here the CDR3 DNA reads TGTGCCAGCAGCTTAGGGGGGGTTGGACAGCCCCAGCATTTT. Translated: CASSLGGVGQPQHF.

This clone was recorded a few times. The chain recombines TRBV23-1 with TRBJ2-7; TRBD1 agrees at 12 bases. TRBV23-1 is labeled an ORF, and its function is uncertain. There are 19 residues in the CDR3. The ends lost 0 bases at V and 3 bases at J; junction bases unmatched: 12. The CDR3 DNA reads as TGCGCCAGCAGTCAATCGGGGACAGGGGGCACAAGTCGGGACTACGAGCAGTACTTC. Translated, it gives CASSQSGTGGTSRDYEQYF.

The chain links TRBV6-6 to TRBJ1-5; possible D gene TRBD1, 5 bases. The V end lost 8 bases, the J end lost 9 bases, and 14 bases lay between the germline ends. Per the germline V gene, CDR1 is MNHNY and CDR2 is SVGAGI (reference sequence). The CDR3 has 12 amino acids. The CDR3: CASVGGEGPQHF. In DNA, the CDR3 is TGTGCCAGCGTGGGGGGGGAGGGGCCCCAGCATTTT.

J is TRBJ1-6 and V is TRBV7-2; TRBD1 agrees at 7 bases. Germline V CDR1 and CDR2: SGHTA, FQGNSA. V shed 5 bases and J 8 bases; nucleotides not matched to a gene: 9. The CDR3 has 15 residues. DNA of the CDR3: TGTGCCAGCAGCCGAATAACAGGGGTCGATTCACCCCTCCACTTT. Its translation is CASSRITGVDSPLHF. The entire variable domain, with the rest obtained from reference TRBV7-2 and TRBJ1-6, is as follows: GAGVSQSPSNKVTEKGKDVELRCDPISGHTALYWYRQSLGQGLEFLIYFQGNSAPDKSGLPSDRFSAERTGGSVSTLTIQRTQQEDSAVYLCASSRITGVDSPLHFGNGTRLTVT.

J is TRBJ1-2 and V is TRBV10-2, with D perhaps matching TRBD1 (6 bases). Germline CDR1 WSHSY, CDR2 SAAADI. V lost 0 bases to trimming and J lost 4 bases, with 15 bases between them. There are 16 residues in the CDR3. The CDR3 DNA reads as TGCGCCAGCAGTGAGTCTGCAGGACAGATATTCTATGGCTACACCTTC. Protein: CASSESAGQIFYGYTF.

V gene TRBV29-1 combines with J gene TRBJ2-1, with 11 bases fitting TRBD2. Germline trimming cut 4 bases from V and 4 bases from J; bases unmatched to any gene: 3. This CDR3 has 14 residues. Germline V lookup: CDR1 SQVTM, CDR2 ANQGSEA. The CDR3 DNA is TGCAGCGTTGCCGTAGCGGGGGGGTACAATGAGCAGTTCTTC. It translates to CSVAVAGGYNEQFF.

The V and J genes are TRBV19 and TRBJ2-7; TRBD1 matches at 7 bases. Germline V gene lookup returns CDR1 LNHDA and CDR2 SQIVND (reference sequence). The CDR3 loop spans 14 amino acids. V trimming: 4 bases; J trimming: 2 bases; junction bases outside the gene matches: 5. CDR3 residues: CASSTGQEPYEQYF. The CDR3 DNA reads as TGTGCCAGTAGTACCGGACAGGAACCCTACGAGCAGTACTTC.

The chain couples TRBV4-1 to TRBJ2-7; D might be TRBD2 (6 bases). The germline V and J ends were trimmed by 3 bases and 4 bases, with 13 bases remaining between them. This CDR3 is 14 amino acids long. Germline V lookup: CDR1 MGHRA, CDR2 YSYEKL. The CDR3 loop is CASSQQGLGYEQYF. Written as DNA, the CDR3 is TGCGCCAGCAGCCAGCAGGGACTCGGTTACGAGCAGTACTTC.

V and J are TRBV10-3 and TRBJ2-1; D possibly corresponds to TRBD2 (6 bases). This CDR3 contains 13 residues. The ends were cut back, 5 bases at V and 6 bases at J, with 11 bases in the middle. Germline-derived CDR1 and CDR2 are ENHRY and SYGVKD. The CDR3 DNA reads TGTGCCATCAGTCTGACCGGGGGCAATGAGCAGTTCTTC. This encodes CAISLTGGNEQFF.

The J gene is TRBJ1-5, the V gene TRBV27, with 8 bases matching TRBD1. Germline-derived CDR1 and CDR2 are MNHEY and SMNVEV (reference sequence). Unmatched junction bases numbered 9, after V lost 7 bases and J lost 4 bases. The CDR3 totals 15 residues. The DNA for the CDR3 is TGTGCCAGCAAAAAGACAGGGGACATTAATCAGCCCCAGCATTTT. It specifies CASKKTGDINQPQHF.

The chain joins TRBV2 to TRBJ1-1, with D unclear. In germline, CDR1 is SNHLY, CDR2 FYNNEI. V dropped 10 bases and J dropped 4 bases, with 13 bases sitting between them. This CDR3 contains 12 residues. The CDR3 DNA reads as TGTGCCACACGGTTGAAAGTCACTGAAGCTTTCTTT. It is translated as CATRLKVTEAFF.

The chain recombines TRBV7-3 with TRBJ1-1; no firm D call. Germline V gives CDR1 SGHTA, CDR2 FQGTGA. The CDR3 contains 12 residues. V was clipped by 3 bases and J by 7 bases, with 9 bases between them. The CDR3, as DNA: TGTGCCAGCAGCTTCCCAGGAAGTGAAGCTTTCTTT. Translating it yields CASSFPGSEAFF.